The T cell receptor beta chain under discussion was sequenced for a study of post-analysis software for immune sequencing data. This clonotype has just a few counts. What it recognizes is unknown. CDR1 and CDR2 from the germline V gene are MNHNS and SASEGT. The CDR3 spans 15 residues. V dropped 3 bases and J dropped 4; count of bases not matched to a gene: 6. Study-level results: The study found TRBV5-6, TRBV5-1 and TRBV20-1 among roughly 5 TRBV segments more frequent in patients than controls.

TCR beta cDNA libraries had unique molecular identifiers. Input populations of about 0.85 to 11 million T cells gave rise to hundreds of thousands of cDNA molecules. TCRdb re-derived calls from the PCR reads in MiXCR, one entry per CDR3 protein. The table lists roughly 700,000 distinct CDR3 sequences, about 27% of them singletons, with 0.55% to 0.65% in the top ten. The source is a girl between 10 and 17 years old with multiple sclerosis. This chain connects TRBV6-1 to TRBJ2-3, with TRBD2 matching 8 bases. Sequencing input: blood. CDR3 in amino acids: CASSDLRGEADTQYF. In DNA form, the CDR3 reads TGTGCCAGCAGTGATTTGCGGGGGGAGGCAGATACGCAGTATTTT.